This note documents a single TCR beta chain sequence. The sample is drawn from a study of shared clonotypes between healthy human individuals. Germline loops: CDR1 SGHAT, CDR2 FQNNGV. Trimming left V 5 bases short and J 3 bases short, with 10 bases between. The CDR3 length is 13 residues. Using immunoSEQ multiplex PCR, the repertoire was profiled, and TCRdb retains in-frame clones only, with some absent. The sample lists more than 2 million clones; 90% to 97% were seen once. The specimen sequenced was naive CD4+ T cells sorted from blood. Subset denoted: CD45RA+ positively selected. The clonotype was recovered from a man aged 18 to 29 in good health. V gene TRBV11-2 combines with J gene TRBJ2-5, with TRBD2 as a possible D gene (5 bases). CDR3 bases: TGTGCCAGCAGCGACCGGACTGAAGAGACCCAGTACTTC. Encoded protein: CASSDRTEETQYF. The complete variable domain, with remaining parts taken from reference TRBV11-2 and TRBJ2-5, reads EAGVAQSPRYKIIEKRQSVAFWCNPISGHATLYWYQQILGQGPKLLIQFQNNGVVDDSQLPKDRFSAERLKGVDSTLKIQPAKLEDSAVYLCASSDRTEETQYFGPGTRLLVL.